Ten or more counts support the clone carrying this T cell receptor (beta chain). Its specificity is unknown. PCR was performed a second time for about 7 to 11 cycles using a sample-barcoded 5' primer and a J-beta primer mix. In TCRdb, the 5' RACE reads were re-called with MiXCR into one record per CDR3 protein. This table has 1.5 million to 2 million distinct CDR3 sequences, 30% to 35% appearing once. The data derive from a study of blood T cells in healthy people across ages. Findings of the study overall: Unknown CMV status may confound age-related changes in expanded clones.

The V end lost 5 bases, the J end lost 0 bases, and 8 bases lay between the germline ends. This CDR3 is built from 14 residues. Per the germline V gene, CDR1 is SGHTA and CDR2 is FQGNSA. The chain couples TRBV7-2 to TRBJ2-1; D remains unclear. The TCR originated in a woman in her 30s in good health. Sequenced: blood. The DNA of the CDR3 is TGTGCCAGCAGCCTCCGGAACTCCTACAATGAGCAGTTCTTC. It yields the protein CASSLRNSYNEQFF.